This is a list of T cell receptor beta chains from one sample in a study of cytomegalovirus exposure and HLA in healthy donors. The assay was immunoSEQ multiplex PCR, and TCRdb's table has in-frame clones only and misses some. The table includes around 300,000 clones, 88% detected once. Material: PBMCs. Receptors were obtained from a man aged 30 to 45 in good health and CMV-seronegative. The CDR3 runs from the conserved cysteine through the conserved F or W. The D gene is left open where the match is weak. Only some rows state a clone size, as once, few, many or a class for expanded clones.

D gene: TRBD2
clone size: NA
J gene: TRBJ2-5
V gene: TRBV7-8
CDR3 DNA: TGTGCCAGCAGCTTAGAACTAGCGGGGGGCCGGGAGACCCAGTACTTC
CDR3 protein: CASSLELAGGRETQYF

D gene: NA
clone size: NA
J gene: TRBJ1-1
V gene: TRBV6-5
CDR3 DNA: TGTGCCAGCAGTTACGCAGGTCTGAACACTGAAGCTTTCTTT
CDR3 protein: CASSYAGLNTEAFF

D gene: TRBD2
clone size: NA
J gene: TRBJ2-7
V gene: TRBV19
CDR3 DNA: TGTGCCAGTAGCCAGCGGGGGGACTCCTACGAGCAGTACTTC
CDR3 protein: CASSQRGDSYEQYF

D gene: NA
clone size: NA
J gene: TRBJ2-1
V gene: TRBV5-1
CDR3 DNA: TGCGCCAGCAGCGTAAACTGGAGGGGGCCGTCCAATGAGCAGTTCTTC
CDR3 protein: CASSVNWRGPSNEQFF

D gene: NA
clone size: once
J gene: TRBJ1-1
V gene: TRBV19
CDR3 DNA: TGTGCCAGTAGTCCCCAGACAGTGAACACTGAAGCTTTCTTT
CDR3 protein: CASSPQTVNTEAFF

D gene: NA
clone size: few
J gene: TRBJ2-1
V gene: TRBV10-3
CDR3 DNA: TGTGCCATCAGTGAGACTAATGAGCAGTTCTTC
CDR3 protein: CAISETNEQFF

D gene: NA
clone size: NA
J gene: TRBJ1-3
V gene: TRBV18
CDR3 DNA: TGTGCCAGCTCACCTGAGCCTTTGAAAGGAAACACCATATATTTT
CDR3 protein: CASSPEPLKGNTIYF

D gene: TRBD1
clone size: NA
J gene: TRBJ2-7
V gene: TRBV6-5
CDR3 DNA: TGTGCCAGCAGCCGTCCGGGACAGGGGGGGTTGGAGCAGTACTTC
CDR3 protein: CASSRPGQGGLEQYF

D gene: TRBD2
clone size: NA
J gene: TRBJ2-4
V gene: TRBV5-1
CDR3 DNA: TGCGCCAGCAGCACCACGGGGGGGCTGGTAGCCAAAAACATTCAGTACTTC
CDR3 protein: CASSTTGGLVAKNIQYF

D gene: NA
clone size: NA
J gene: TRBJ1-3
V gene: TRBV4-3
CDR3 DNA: TGCGCCAGCAGCCCTCAGGTTAACTCTGGAAACACCATATATTTT
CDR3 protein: CASSPQVNSGNTIYF

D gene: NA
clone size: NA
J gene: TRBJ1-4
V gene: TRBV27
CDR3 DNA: TGTGCCAGCAGTCCCCCGGGGGATGAAAAACTGTTTTTT
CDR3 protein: CASSPPGDEKLFF

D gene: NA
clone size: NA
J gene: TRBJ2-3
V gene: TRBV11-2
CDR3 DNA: TGTGCCAGCAGCTTAGGGAACTACGACACAGATACGCAGTATTTT
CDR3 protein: CASSLGNYDTDTQYF

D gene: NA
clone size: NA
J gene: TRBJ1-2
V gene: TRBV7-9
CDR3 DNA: TGTGCCAGCAGCCCAAAACCGACAGGAGCCTCCTATGGCTACACCTTC
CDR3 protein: CASSPKPTGASYGYTF

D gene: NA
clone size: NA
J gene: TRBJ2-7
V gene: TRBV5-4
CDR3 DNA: TGTGCCAGCAGCGCCGGACAAGGATTCGCCTACGAGCAGTACTTC
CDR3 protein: CASSAGQGFAYEQYF

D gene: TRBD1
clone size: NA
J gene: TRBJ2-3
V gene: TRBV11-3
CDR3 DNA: TGTGCCAGCAGCCAGAGGACAGGGGGTACGGGAGATACGCAGTATTTT
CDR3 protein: CASSQRTGGTGDTQYF

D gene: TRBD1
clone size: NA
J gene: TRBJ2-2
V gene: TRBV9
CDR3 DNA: TGTGCCAGCAGCGTCCTCGGACAGGGATACGCCGGGGAGCTGTTTTTT
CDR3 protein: CASSVLGQGYAGELFF

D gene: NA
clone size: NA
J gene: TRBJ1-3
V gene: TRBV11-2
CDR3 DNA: TGTGCCAGCAGCTTAAGATCGAACAGGGCTGTTGGAAACACCATATATTTT
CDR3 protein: CASSLRSNRAVGNTIYF

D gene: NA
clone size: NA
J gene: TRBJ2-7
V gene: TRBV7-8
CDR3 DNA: TGTGCCAGCAGCTTAGCGACAGAGTACGAGCAGTACTTC
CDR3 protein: CASSLATEYEQYF

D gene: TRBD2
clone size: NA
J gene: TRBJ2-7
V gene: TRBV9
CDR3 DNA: TGTGCCAGCAGCGTAGATTACGGGGGGTCCTACGAGCAGTACTTC
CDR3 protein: CASSVDYGGSYEQYF

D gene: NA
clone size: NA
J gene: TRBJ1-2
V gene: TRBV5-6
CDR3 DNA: TGTGCCAGCAGCTCCCGGTTAGGAGGAAGCTATGGCTACACCTTC
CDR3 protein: CASSSRLGGSYGYTF

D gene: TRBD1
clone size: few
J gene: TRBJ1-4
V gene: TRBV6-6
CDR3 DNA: TGTGCCAGCAGTTTCGACAGGGCAACTAATGAAAAACTGTTTTTT
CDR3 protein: CASSFDRATNEKLFF

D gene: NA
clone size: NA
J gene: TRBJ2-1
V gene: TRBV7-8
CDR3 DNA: TGTGCCAGCAGCTTAGTGACTAGGGATGAGCAGTTCTTC
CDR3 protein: CASSLVTRDEQFF

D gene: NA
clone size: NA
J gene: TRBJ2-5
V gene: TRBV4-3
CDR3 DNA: TGCGCCAGCAGCCAAGATTATCGCCAGGGGGAGACCCAGTACTTC
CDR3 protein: CASSQDYRQGETQYF

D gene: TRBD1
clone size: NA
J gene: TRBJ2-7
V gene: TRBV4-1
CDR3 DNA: TGCGCCAGCAGCCAAGATACAGGGGGCGCCCACTACGAGCAGTACTTC
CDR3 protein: CASSQDTGGAHYEQYF

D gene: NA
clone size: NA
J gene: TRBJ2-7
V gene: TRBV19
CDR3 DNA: TGTGCCAGTAGTATTGGGTCAGGGGCCTACGAGCAGTACTTC
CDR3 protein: CASSIGSGAYEQYF

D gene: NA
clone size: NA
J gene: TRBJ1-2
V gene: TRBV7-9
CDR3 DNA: TGTGCCAGCAGCACGGAACAGATATGGGTGGCTGGCTACACCTTC
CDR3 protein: CASSTEQIWVAGYTF

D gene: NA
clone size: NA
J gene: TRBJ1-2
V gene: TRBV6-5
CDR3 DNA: TGTGCCAGCAGTTACTTTTTTGACAGTAACTATGGCTACACCTTC
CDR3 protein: CASSYFFDSNYGYTF

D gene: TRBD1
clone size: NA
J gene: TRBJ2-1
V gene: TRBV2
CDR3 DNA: TGTGCCAGCAGCTACTTACCGGGACAGGGGGCTATGTCCTACAATGAGCAGTTCTTC
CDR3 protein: CASSYLPGQGAMSYNEQFF

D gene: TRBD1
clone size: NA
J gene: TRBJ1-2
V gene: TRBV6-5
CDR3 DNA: TGTGCCAGCAGTCCAGGGGGGTTCTATGGCTACACCTTC
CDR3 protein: CASSPGGFYGYTF

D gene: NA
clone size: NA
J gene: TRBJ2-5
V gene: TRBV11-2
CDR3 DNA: TGTGCCAGCAGCTTCTCAGGGCCTAGGGAGACCCAGTACTTC
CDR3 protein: CASSFSGPRETQYF

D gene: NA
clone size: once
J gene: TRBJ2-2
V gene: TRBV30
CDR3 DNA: TGTGCCTGGAGTGTACGTCGCGCCGGGGAGCTGTTTTTT
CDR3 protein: CAWSVRRAGELFF

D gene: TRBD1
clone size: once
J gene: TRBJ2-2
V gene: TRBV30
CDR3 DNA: TGTGCCTGGAACGGACAGGGAGTTACCGGGGAGCTGTTTTTT
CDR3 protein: CAWNGQGVTGELFF

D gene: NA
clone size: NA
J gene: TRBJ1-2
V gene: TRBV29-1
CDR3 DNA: TGCAGCGCCATCGAAGGGGATGGCTACACCTTC
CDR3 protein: CSAIEGDGYTF

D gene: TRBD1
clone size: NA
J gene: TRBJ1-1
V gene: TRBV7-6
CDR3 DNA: TGTGCCAGCAGCTTATTTGCCCGGGACAGGGTGAACACTGAAGCTTTCTTT
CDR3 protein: CASSLFARDRVNTEAFF

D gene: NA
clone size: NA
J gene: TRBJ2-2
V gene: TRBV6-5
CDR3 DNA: TGTGCCAGCAGTTACTCTCGACACTCGAACACCGGGGAGCTGTTTTTT
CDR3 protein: CASSYSRHSNTGELFF

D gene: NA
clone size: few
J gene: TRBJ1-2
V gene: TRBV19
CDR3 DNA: TGTGCCAGTAGTTTACCGGCAGGGACTAACTATGGCTACACCTTC
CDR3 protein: CASSLPAGTNYGYTF

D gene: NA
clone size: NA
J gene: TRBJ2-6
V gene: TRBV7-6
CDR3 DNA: TGTGCCAGCAGCCCACAGGGGGGGACCCTCTCTGGGGCCAACGTCCTGACTTTC
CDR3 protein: CASSPQGGTLSGANVLTF

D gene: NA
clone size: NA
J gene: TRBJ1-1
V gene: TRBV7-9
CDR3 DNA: TGTGCCAGCAGCTTAGTTAGGGGATCCCAGAACACTGAAGCTTTCTTT
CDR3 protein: CASSLVRGSQNTEAFF

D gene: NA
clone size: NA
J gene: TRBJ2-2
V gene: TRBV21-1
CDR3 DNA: TGTGCCAGCAGCAAAGATGCGACTGGACAGGACTACACCGGGGAGCTGTTTTTT
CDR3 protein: CASSKDATGQDYTGELFF

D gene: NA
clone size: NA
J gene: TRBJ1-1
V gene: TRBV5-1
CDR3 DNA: TGCGCCAGCAGCATGGCGTTGACAGGACCCACTGAAGCTTTCTTT
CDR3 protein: CASSMALTGPTEAFF

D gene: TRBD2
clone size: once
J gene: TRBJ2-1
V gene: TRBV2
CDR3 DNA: TGTGCCAGCAGTGAGCCTAGCGGGGGGGCCTTGGATGAGCAGTTCTTC
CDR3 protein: CASSEPSGGALDEQFF

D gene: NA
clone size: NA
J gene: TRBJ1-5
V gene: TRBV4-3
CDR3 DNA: TGCGCCAGCAGCCAAGATCTGGTCAGGTTAAGCAATCAGCCCCAGCATTTT
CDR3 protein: CASSQDLVRLSNQPQHF

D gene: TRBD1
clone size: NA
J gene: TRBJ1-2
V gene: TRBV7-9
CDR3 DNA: TGTGCCAGCAGCTTAACCGCTGACAGGGTCAACTATGGCTACACCTTC
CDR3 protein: CASSLTADRVNYGYTF

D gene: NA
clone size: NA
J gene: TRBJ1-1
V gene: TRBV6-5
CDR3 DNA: TGTGCCAGCAGGGGGCAGGGGCTTGGCGTAGCTTTCTTT
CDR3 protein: CASRGQGLGVAFF

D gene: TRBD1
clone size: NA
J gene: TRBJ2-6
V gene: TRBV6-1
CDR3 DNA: TGTGCCGTACGACAGGGGGCAACGGGGGCCAACGTCCTGACTTTC
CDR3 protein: CAVRQGATGANVLTF

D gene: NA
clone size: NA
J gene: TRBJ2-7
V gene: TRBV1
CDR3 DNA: TGCACCAGCAGCCAAGACCGGACTAGCGGGACCTACTACGAGCAGTACTTC
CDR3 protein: CTSSQDRTSGTYYEQYF

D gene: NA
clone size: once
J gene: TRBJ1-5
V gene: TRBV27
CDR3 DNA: TGTGCCAGCAGTCCCGACAGTTTTAGCAATCAGCCCCAGCATTTT
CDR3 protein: CASSPDSFSNQPQHF

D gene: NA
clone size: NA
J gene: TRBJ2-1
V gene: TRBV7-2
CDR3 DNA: TGTGCCAGCAGCTTAAGATCGACATCTTTCTCCTACAATGAGCAGTTCTTC
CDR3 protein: CASSLRSTSFSYNEQFF

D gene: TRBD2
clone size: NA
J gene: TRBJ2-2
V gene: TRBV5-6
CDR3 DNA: TGTGCCAGCAGCCTTGGGATCGGAGCGGGGGGGCTGGTCACCGGGGAGCTGTTTTTT
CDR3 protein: CASSLGIGAGGLVTGELFF

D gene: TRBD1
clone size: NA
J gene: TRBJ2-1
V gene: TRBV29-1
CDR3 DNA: TGCAGCGCCCACAGGGGATCCTACAATGAGCAGTTCTTC
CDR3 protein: CSAHRGSYNEQFF

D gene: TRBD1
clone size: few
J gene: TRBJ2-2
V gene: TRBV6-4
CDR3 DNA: TGTGCCAGCCGGGACAGGTACACCGGGGAGCTGTTTTTT
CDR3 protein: CASRDRYTGELFF

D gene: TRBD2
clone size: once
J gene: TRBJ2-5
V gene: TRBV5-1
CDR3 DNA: TGCGCCAGCAGCAACTTTCTAGCGGGGGGGGAGACCCAGTACTTC
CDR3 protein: CASSNFLAGGETQYF

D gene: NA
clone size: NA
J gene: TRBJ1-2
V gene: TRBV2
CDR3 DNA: TGTGCCAGCACCCGGGTCGGTACGCCAGATGGCTACACCTTC
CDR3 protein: CASTRVGTPDGYTF

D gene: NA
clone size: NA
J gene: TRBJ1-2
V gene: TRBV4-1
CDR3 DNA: TGCGCCAGCAGCCCGACATCCTCTAACTATGGCTACACCTTC
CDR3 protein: CASSPTSSNYGYTF

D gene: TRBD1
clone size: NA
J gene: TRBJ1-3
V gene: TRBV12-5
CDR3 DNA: TGTGCTAGGTACCACGACCCGCCGGGACAGGGGGGGTTTAGGTCTGGAAACACCATATATTTT
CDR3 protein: CARYHDPPGQGGFRSGNTIYF

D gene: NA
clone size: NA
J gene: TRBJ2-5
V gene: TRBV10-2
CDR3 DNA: TGCGCCAGCAGTGATGCGGAGGCTGCCCAAGAGACCCAGTACTTC
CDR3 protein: CASSDAEAAQETQYF

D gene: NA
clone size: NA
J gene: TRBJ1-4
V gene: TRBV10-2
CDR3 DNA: TGCGCCAGCAGCTTCGACAGTTTCAGTGAAAAACTGTTTTTT
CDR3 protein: CASSFDSFSEKLFF

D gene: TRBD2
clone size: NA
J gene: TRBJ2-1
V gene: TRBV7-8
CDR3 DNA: TGTGCCAGCAGCCCCAGACTAGCCCGTGAGCAGTTCTTC
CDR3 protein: CASSPRLAREQFF

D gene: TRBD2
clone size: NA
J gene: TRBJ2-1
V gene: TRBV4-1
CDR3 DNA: TGCGCCAGCAGCCCCCGACTAGCGGGGTCCTTCTACAATGAGCAGTTCTTC
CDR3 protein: CASSPRLAGSFYNEQFF

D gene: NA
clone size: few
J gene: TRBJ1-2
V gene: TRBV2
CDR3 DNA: TGTGCCAGCGCGCGGGGGCTTTATGGCTACACCTTC
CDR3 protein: CASARGLYGYTF